This TCR beta chain is from a study of blood T cell dynamics during melanoma immunotherapy. The CDR3 contains 14 residues. Between the trimmed V and J ends, which lost 7 bases and 9 bases, there was a span of 16 bases. Germline CDR1 LNHDA, CDR2 SQIVND (reference sequence). Time point here: week 3, after first cycle of checkpoint inhibitor. TCRdb keeps only in-frame clones here, not all; method: immunoSEQ multiplex PCR. The table lists about 11,000 clones, approximately 84% of them singletons. The chain has TRBV19 and TRBJ1-6; D is uncertain. Sequenced material: blood, taken from a patient treated with checkpoint blockade. This sequence was found in a human donor with melanoma. The CDR3 here is CASTPYPPPSPLHF. The CDR3 coding sequence is TGTGCCAGTACCCCGTACCCCCCCCCTTCACCCCTCCACTTT.